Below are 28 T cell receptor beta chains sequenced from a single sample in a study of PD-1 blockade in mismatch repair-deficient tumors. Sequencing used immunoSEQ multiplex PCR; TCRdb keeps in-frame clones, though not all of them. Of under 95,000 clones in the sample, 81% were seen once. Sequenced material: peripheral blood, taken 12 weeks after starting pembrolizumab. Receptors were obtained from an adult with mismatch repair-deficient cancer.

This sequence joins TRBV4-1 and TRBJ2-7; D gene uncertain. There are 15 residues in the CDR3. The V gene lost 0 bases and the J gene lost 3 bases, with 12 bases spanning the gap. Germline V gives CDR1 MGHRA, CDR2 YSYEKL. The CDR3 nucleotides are TGCGCCAGCAGCCAAGATCTGGGTACCTACTACGAGCAGTACTTC. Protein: CASSQDLGTYYEQYF.

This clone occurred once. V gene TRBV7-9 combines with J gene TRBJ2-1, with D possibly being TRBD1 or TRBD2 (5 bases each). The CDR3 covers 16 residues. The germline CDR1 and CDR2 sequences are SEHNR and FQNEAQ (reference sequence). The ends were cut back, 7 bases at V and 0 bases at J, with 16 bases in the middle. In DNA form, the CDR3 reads TGTGCCAGCATCCCCGAAACAGGAGGCTCCTACAATGAGCAGTTCTTC. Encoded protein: CASIPETGGSYNEQFF.

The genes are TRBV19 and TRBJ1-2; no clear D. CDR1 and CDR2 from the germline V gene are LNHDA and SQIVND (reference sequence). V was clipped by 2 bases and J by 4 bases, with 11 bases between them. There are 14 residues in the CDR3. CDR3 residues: CASSILPFSYGYTF. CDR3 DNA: TGTGCCAGTAGTATACTCCCCTTTTCCTATGGCTACACCTTC.

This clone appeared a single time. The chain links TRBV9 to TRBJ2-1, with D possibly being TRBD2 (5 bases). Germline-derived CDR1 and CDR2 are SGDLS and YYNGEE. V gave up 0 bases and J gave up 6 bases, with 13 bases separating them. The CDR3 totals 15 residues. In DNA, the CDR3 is TGTGCCAGCAGCGTAGGAGGAGGAATGAGCAATGAGCAGTTCTTC. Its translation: CASSVGGGMSNEQFF.

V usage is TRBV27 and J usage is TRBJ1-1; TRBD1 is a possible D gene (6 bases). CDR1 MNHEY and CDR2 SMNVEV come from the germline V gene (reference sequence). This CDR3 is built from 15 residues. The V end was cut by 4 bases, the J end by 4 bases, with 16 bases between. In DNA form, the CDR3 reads TGTGCCAGCAGTTCTCGACAGGTTGGGATCACTGAAGCTTTCTTT. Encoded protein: CASSSRQVGITEAFF.

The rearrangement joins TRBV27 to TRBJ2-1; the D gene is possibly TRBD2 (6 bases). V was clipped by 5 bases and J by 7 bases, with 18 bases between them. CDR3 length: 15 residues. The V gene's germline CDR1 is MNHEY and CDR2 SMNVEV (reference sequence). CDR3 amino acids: CASSPSGRAGNEQFF. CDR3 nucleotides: TGTGCCAGCAGTCCGTCCGGCAGGGCGGGGAATGAGCAGTTCTTC.

Written as DNA, the CDR3 is TGTGCCAGCAGTGGTGAACTAGCGGGAGTTGAGCAGTTCTTC. Translating gives CASSGELAGVEQFF. This sequence joins TRBV25-1 and TRBJ2-1; 11 bases are shared with TRBD2. From germline, CDR1 is MGHDK and CDR2 SYGVNS. CDR3 length: 14 amino acids. V trimming: 4 bases; J trimming: 9 bases; junction bases outside the gene matches: 5. The complete variable domain, with remaining parts taken from reference TRBV25-1 and TRBJ2-1, reads EADIYQTPRYLVIGTGKKITLECSQTMGHDKMYWYQQDPGMELHLIHYSYGVNSTEKGDLSSESTVSRIRTEHFPLTLESARPSHTSQYLCASSGELAGVEQFFGPGTRLTVL.

CDR3 region: CAWRLEGGSGTQYF. The DNA for the CDR3 is TGTGCCTGGAGGTTAGAGGGAGGCTCTGGTACGCAGTATTTT. The rearrangement joins TRBV30 to TRBJ2-3; a weak D match, TRBD2 (6 bases). Germline V gene lookup returns CDR1 GTSNPN and CDR2 SVGIG (reference sequence). CDR3 length equals 14 residues. Trimming pared 3 bases from V and 8 bases from J, leaving 18 bases between.

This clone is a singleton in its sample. The CDR3 sequence is CASSLVVRAGELFF. The CDR3 DNA sequence: TGTGCCAGCAGCTTAGTGGTACGGGCCGGGGAGCTGTTTTTT. The chain has TRBV11-3 and TRBJ2-2; the D is unclear. CDR3 length: 14 amino acids. Germline assignment: CDR1 SGHNT and CDR2 YENEEA. V lost 1 base and J 6 bases, leaving 9 bases between the germline ends.

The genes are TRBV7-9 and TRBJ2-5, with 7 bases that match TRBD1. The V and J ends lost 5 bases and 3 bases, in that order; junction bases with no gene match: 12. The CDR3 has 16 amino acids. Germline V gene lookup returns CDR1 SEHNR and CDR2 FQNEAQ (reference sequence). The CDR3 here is CASSPPTGKGKETQYF. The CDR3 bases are TGTGCCAGCAGCCCCCCGACAGGGAAGGGAAAAGAGACCCAGTACTTC.

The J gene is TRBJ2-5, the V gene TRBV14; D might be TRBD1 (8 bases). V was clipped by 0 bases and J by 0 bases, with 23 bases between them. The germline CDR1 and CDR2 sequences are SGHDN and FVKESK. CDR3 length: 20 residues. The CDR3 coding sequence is TGTGCCAGCAGCCAAGAGGAACAGGGGGGGAGGTTCGGTAACCAAGAGACCCAGTACTTC. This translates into CASSQEEQGGRFGNQETQYF.

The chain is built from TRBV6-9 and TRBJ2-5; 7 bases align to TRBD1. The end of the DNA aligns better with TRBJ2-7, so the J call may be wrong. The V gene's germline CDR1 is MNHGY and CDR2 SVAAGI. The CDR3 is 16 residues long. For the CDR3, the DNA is TGTGCCAGCAGTTACCCCGGGACAGTCCCAGGGGTCGAGCAGTACTTC. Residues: CASSYPGTVPGVEQYF.

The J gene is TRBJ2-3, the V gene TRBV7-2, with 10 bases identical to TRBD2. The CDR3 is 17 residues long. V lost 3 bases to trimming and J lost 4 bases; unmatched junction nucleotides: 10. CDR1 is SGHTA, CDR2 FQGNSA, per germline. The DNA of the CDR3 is TGTGCCAGCAGCTTCGCCCCTAGCGGGAGTGGAGCAGATACGCAGTATTTT. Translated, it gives CASSFAPSGSGADTQYF.

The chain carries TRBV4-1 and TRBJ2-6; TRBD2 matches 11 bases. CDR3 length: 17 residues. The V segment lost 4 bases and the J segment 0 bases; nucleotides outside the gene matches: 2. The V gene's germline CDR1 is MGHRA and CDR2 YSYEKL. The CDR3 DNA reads TGCGCCAGCAGCCTAGCGGGAGGGCCCTCTGGGGCCAACGTCCTGACTTTC. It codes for CASSLAGGPSGANVLTF.

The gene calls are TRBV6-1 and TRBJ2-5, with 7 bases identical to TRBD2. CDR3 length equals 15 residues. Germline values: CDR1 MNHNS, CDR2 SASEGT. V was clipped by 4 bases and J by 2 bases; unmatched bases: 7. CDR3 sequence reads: CASSGFSGWQETQYF. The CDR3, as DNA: TGTGCCAGCAGTGGTTTTAGCGGGTGGCAAGAGACCCAGTACTTC.

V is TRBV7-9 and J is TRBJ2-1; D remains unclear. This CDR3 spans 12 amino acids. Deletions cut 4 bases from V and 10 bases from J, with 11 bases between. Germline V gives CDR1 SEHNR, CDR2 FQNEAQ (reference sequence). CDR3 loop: CASSYILAEQFF. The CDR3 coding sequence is TGTGCCAGCAGCTATATACTTGCCGAGCAGTTCTTC.

CDR3 coding DNA: TGTGCCAGCAGCTTAAGCCGCGCTGGAACTGAAGCTTTCTTT. Translating gives CASSLSRAGTEAFF. The chain links TRBV7-3 to TRBJ1-1; no clear D gene. Per germline, CDR1 SGHTA and CDR2 FQGTGA. V was clipped by 1 base and J by 5 bases, with 11 bases between them. This CDR3 comprises 14 residues.

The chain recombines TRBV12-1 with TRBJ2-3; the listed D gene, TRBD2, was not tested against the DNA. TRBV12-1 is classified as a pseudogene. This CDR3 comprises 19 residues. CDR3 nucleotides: TGTGCCAGCAGCCTATACCGAAAGACTAGCGGGAGGGCCATGGATACGCAGTATTTT. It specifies CASSLYRKTSGRAMDTQYF.

The CDR3 is CASSLSWTSTDTQYF. The CDR3 DNA reads as TGTGCCAGCAGTTTATCGTGGACTAGCACAGATACGCAGTATTTT. This chain joins TRBV27 and TRBJ2-3; perhaps TRBD2 as D (5 bases). Germline V gives CDR1 MNHEY, CDR2 SMNVEV (reference sequence). V lost 0 bases and J 0 bases, leaving 7 bases between the germline ends. This CDR3 has 15 residues.

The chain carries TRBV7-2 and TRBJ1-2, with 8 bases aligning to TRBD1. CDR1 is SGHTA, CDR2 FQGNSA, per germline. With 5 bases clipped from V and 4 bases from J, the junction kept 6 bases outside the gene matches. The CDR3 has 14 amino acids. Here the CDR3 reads CASSTLDRGYGYTF. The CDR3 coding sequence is TGTGCCAGCAGCACCCTCGACAGGGGCTATGGCTACACCTTC. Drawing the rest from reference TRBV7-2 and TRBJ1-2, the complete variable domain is GAGVSQSPSNKVTEKGKDVELRCDPISGHTALYWYRQSLGQGLEFLIYFQGNSAPDKSGLPSDRFSAERTGGSVSTLTIQRTQQEDSAVYLCASSTLDRGYGYTFGSGTRLTVV.

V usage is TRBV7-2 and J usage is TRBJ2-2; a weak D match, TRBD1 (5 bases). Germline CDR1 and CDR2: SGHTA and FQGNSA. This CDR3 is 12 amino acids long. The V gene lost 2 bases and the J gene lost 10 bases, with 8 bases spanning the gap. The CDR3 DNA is TGTGCCAGCAGCTTATCAGGGAAGGAGCTGTTTTTT. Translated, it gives CASSLSGKELFF.

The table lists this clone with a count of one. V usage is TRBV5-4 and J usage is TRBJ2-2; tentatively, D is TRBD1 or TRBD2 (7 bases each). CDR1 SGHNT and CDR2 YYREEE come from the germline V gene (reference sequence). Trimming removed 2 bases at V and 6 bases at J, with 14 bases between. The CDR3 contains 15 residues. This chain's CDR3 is CASSFGGQGAGELFF. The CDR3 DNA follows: TGTGCCAGCAGCTTCGGGGGGCAGGGGGCCGGGGAGCTGTTTTTT. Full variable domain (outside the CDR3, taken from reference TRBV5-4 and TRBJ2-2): ETGVTQSPTHLIKTRGQQVTLRCSSQSGHNTVSWYQQALGQGPQFIFQYYREEENGRGNFPPRFSGLQFPNYSSELNVNALELDDSALYLCASSFGGQGAGELFFGEGSRLTVL.

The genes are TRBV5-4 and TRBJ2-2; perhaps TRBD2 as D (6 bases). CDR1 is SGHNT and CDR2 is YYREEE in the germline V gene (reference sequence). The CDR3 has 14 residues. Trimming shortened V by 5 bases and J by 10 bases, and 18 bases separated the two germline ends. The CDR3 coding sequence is TGTGCCAGCAGGGGGGACTTATCTAACGAGGAGCTGTTTTTT. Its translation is CASRGDLSNEELFF.

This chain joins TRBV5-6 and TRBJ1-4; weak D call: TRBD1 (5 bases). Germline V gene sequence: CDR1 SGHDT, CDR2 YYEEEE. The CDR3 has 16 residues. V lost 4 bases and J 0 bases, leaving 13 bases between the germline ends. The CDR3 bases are TGTGCCAGCAGCCGGCTCAGGGCAGCAACTAATGAAAAACTGTTTTTT. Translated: CASSRLRAATNEKLFF. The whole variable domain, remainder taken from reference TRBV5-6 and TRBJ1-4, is DAGVTQSPTHLIKTRGQQVTLRCSPKSGHDTVSWYQQALGQGPQFIFQYYEEEERQRGNFPDRFSGHQFPNYSSELNVNALLLGDSALYLCASSRLRAATNEKLFFGSGTQLSVL.

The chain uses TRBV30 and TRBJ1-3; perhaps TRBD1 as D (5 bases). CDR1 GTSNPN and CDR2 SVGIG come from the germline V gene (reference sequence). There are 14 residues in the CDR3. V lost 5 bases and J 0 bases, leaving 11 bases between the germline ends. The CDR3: CAWRQKFSGNTIYF. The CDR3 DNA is TGTGCCTGGCGACAGAAATTCTCTGGAAACACCATATATTTT.

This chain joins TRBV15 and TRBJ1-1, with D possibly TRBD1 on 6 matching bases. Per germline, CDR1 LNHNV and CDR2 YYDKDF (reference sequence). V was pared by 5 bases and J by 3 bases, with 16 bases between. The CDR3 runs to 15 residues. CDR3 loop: CATSGSTGWDTEAFF. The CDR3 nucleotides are TGTGCCACCAGCGGCAGCACAGGGTGGGACACTGAAGCTTTCTTT.

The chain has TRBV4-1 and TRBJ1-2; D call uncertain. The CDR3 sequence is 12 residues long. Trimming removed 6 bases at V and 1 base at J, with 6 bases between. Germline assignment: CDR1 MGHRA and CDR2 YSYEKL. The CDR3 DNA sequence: TGCGCCAGCAGTGACGTTAACTATGGCTACACCTTC. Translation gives CASSDVNYGYTF.

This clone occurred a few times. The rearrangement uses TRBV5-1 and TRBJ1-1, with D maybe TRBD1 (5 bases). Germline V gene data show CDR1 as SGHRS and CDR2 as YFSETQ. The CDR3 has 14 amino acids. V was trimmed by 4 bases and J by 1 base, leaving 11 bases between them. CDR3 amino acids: CASSNTQGNTEAFF. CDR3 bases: TGCGCCAGCAGCAATACGCAGGGGAACACTGAAGCTTTCTTT.